This T cell receptor beta chain is drawn from a study of long-term antiretroviral therapy in people with HIV. Study outcomes and limitations: HIV repertoires spanned narrower CDR3 length ranges than controls. Increased diversity was seen after ART, yet it remained lower than in transplant donor controls.

Running of the v3.0 immunoSEQ assay took place at survey level. Repertoires were generated with immunoSEQ multiplex PCR, while TCRdb's copy carries only in-frame clones and drops some. The sample lists 20,000 to 25,000 clones; roughly 80% were seen once. Between the trimmed V and J ends, which lost 5 bases and 3 bases, there was a span of 7 bases. The germline CDR1 and CDR2 sequences are KGHSH and LQKENI. The CDR3 is made up of 12 amino acids. This clone turned up a few times. Its target is not known. This receptor was taken from a woman in her twenties or thirties with HIV. Sequences were derived from unsorted PBMCs, sampled 0.2 years after starting antiretroviral therapy. The V gene is TRBV18, the J gene TRBJ1-2, with D uncertain. The CDR3 protein is CASSLEDYGYTF. CDR3 nucleotides: TGTGCCAGCTCATTGGAGGACTATGGCTACACCTTC.